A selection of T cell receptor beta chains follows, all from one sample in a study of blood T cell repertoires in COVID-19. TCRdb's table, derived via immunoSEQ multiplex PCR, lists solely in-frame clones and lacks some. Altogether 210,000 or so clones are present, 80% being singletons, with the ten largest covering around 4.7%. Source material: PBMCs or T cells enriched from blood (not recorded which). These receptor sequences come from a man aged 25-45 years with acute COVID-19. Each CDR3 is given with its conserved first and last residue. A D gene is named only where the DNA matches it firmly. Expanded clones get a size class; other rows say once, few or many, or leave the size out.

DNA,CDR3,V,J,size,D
TGCGCCAGCAGCCTATACGGGAGGGGCGGGAACACTGAAGCTTTCTTT,CASSLYGRGGNTEAFF,TRBV5-1,TRBJ1-1,NA,NA
TGTGCCAGCAGCTCCCCGGGACAGAATTCACCCCTCCACTTT,CASSSPGQNSPLHF,TRBV5-4,TRBJ1-6,NA,TRBD1
TGTGCCAGCAGCCAACTAGCGGGGTCGCGCACAGATACGCAGTATTTT,CASSQLAGSRTDTQYF,TRBV7-3,TRBJ2-3,NA,TRBD2
TGTGCCAGCAGCCAAGGGCGAAGGAGCGGGGTCCAAGAGACCCAGTACTTC,CASSQGRRSGVQETQYF,TRBV3-1/TRBV3-2,TRBJ2-5,NA,TRBD2
TGTGCCAGCAGTCCGTTCCCGACAGGGAACACTGAAGCTTTCTTT,CASSPFPTGNTEAFF,TRBV27,TRBJ1-1,NA,NA
TGTGCCAGCAGTTATGGGACAGGAATCGGCTACACCTTC,CASSYGTGIGYTF,TRBV6-5,TRBJ1-2,NA,TRBD1
TGTGCCAGCAGCCCGGGGACAGGCGGATCCAATCAGCCCCAGCATTTT,CASSPGTGGSNQPQHF,TRBV3-1/TRBV3-2,TRBJ1-5,NA,TRBD1
TGTGCCAGCAGTGAAGCGCGGGGGGGCACAGATACGCAGTATTTT,CASSEARGGTDTQYF,TRBV6-1,TRBJ2-3,NA,TRBD2
TGTGCCAGCAGCGTCGGGACTAGCGGGGGCAATGAGCAGTTCTTC,CASSVGTSGGNEQFF,TRBV27,TRBJ2-1,few,TRBD2
TGTGCCAGCAGAAACCGGGACAGGGGGCGCGGTAGGGAAAAACTGTTTTTT,CASRNRDRGRGREKLFF,TRBV25-1,TRBJ1-4,NA,TRBD1
TGTGCCAGCAGCGCCCGACTAGCGGGGGTGGGCACAGATACGCAGTATTTT,CASSARLAGVGTDTQYF,TRBV11-2,TRBJ2-3,NA,TRBD2
TGTGCCAGTAGTAGACAGGGGGTAGGAGGCGGCTACACCTTC,CASSRQGVGGGYTF,TRBV19,TRBJ1-2,NA,TRBD1
TGTGCCAGCAGCGTCGGGGTGACAGGGATTGGAAACACCATATATTTT,CASSVGVTGIGNTIYF,TRBV9,TRBJ1-3,NA,TRBD1
TGTGCCAGCAGTCCAGGGGTTACTGAAGCTTTCTTT,CASSPGVTEAFF,TRBV6-5,TRBJ1-1,NA,NA
TGTGCCAGCAGACCTTACTACAAATACAATGAGCAGTTCTTC,CASRPYYKYNEQFF,TRBV3-1/TRBV3-2,TRBJ2-1,NA,NA
TGTGCCAGCAGTGGACAGGGTGTAGGTCAGCCCCAGCATTTT,CASSGQGVGQPQHF,TRBV2,TRBJ1-5,NA,TRBD1
TGTGCCAGCACCCCCGGGACTCGCTCCTACGAGCAGTACTTC,CASTPGTRSYEQYF,TRBV6-5,TRBJ2-7,NA,NA
TGTGCCAGTAGTGCCCCAGGGATCGGGAATGAAAAACTGTTTTTT,CASSAPGIGNEKLFF,TRBV19,TRBJ1-4,NA,NA
TGTGCCAGCAGGTTGACCCAGGGGGACTACGAGCAGTACTTC,CASRLTQGDYEQYF,TRBV6-5,TRBJ2-7,NA,TRBD1
TGTGCCAGCACCTCAACAGGGGTAAGAAATTCACCCCTCCACTTT,CASTSTGVRNSPLHF,TRBV6-5,TRBJ1-6,NA,TRBD1
TGTGCCTGGAGTGTGAACACCTTCCATGGCTACACCTTC,CAWSVNTFHGYTF,TRBV30,TRBJ1-2,once,NA
TGCGCCAGCAGCTTGGGGGACAGGGTCTCCTACGAGCAGTACTTC,CASSLGDRVSYEQYF,TRBV5-1,TRBJ2-7,NA,TRBD1
TGTGCCAGCTCACCAAGCAGTCAGGGCGGGACCGCGGGCGGCTACACCTTC,CASSPSSQGGTAGGYTF,TRBV18,TRBJ1-2,NA,NA
TGTGCCAGCAGCCGAGGACTAGCGGGGGGGCAGAGAAATGAGCAGTTCTTC,CASSRGLAGGQRNEQFF,TRBV14,TRBJ2-1,few,TRBD2
TGTGCTAGTGGTTTGAGAGGGGAAAAACTGTTTTTT,CASGLRGEKLFF,TRBV12-5,TRBJ1-4,NA,NA
TGTGCCAGCAGCGGCAACGCAGGGTACACTGAAGCTTTCTTT,CASSGNAGYTEAFF,TRBV5-4,TRBJ1-1,once,NA
TGTGCCAGAAGGCCTTACAGGGGGTATAATTCACCCCTCCACTTT,CARRPYRGYNSPLHF,TRBV5-3,TRBJ1-6,NA,TRBD1
TGTGCCAGTAGTATTCGGGGGACTGGAAACACCATATATTTT,CASSIRGTGNTIYF,TRBV19,TRBJ1-3,NA,NA
TGCGCCAGCAGCCCGAAGGGGTCCGGCGGGGAGCTGTTTTTT,CASSPKGSGGELFF,TRBV5-1,TRBJ2-2,few,NA
TGCGCCAGCACGGGGGAAAAACTGTTTTTT,CASTGEKLFF,TRBV5-1,TRBJ1-4,NA,NA
TGTGCCCACAACGGGGGGGCACCCCTCCACTTT,CAHNGGAPLHF,TRBV12-3/TRBV12-4,TRBJ1-6,NA,NA
TGTGCCAGCAGCAGAGGCAGTATGGCTAATGAAAAACTGTTTTTT,CASSRGSMANEKLFF,TRBV7-9,TRBJ1-4,NA,NA
TGTGCCTGCTCGGTAGCGGGGGTCACCGGGGAGCTGTTTTTT,CACSVAGVTGELFF,TRBV28,TRBJ2-2,NA,TRBD2
TGTGCCAGCAGTGAAAGCAGGGTTTCTTGGGGCTACACCTTC,CASSESRVSWGYTF,TRBV6-1,TRBJ1-2,NA,NA
TGTGCCAGCAGGGACGGGACAAGCAATCAGCCCCAGCATTTT,CASRDGTSNQPQHF,TRBV6-5,TRBJ1-5,NA,NA
TGTGCCAGTAGTATGTGGGGCAGGGGTCGGGACATTCAGTACTTC,CASSMWGRGRDIQYF,TRBV19,TRBJ2-4,NA,NA
TGTGCCAGCAGTTCCTCAAGGGGGACCTACGAGCAGTACTTC,CASSSSRGTYEQYF,TRBV6-5,TRBJ2-7,NA,NA
TGTGCCAGCAGTTACGGGGACAGGTACACCGGGGAGCTGTTTTTT,CASSYGDRYTGELFF,TRBV6-5,TRBJ2-2,NA,TRBD1
TGTGCCAGCAGTGAAATGCTGGGACAGAGTAATGGCTACACCTTC,CASSEMLGQSNGYTF,TRBV6-1,TRBJ1-2,once,TRBD1
TGTGCCAGCAGCTTGGGGGCCGGGACAAACAAAAACATTCAGTACTTC,CASSLGAGTNKNIQYF,TRBV5-4,TRBJ2-4,NA,NA
TGCGCCAGCAGGGACAGCTCTGGGGCCAACGTCCTGACTTTC,CASRDSSGANVLTF,TRBV5-1,TRBJ2-6,NA,NA
TGTGCCAGCAGTCGTGGGACACACGATTCCTACAATGAGCAGTTCTTC,CASSRGTHDSYNEQFF,TRBV27,TRBJ2-1,NA,NA
TGTGCCAGCAGCTTGGCCTTTGCAGGGGGCTGGGCTTTCTTT,CASSLAFAGGWAFF,TRBV5-6,TRBJ1-1,NA,TRBD1
TGTGCCAGTAGTCGGACAGGGAACTATGGCTACACCTTC,CASSRTGNYGYTF,TRBV19,TRBJ1-2,NA,TRBD1
TGTGCCAGCAGATCCGGACAGGGTTGTACCGGGGAGCTGTTTTTT,CASRSGQGCTGELFF,TRBV7-3,TRBJ2-2,NA,TRBD1
TGTGCCAGCAGTTTGGTCCAGGGTGGAGGCTACACCTTC,CASSLVQGGGYTF,TRBV12-3/TRBV12-4,TRBJ1-2,NA,NA
TGTGCCAGTAGTATTAGCGGGACAATTAATTCACCCCTCCACTTT,CASSISGTINSPLHF,TRBV19,TRBJ1-6,NA,NA
TGCGCCAGCAGCGAAGGGGACAGGGAATCACACGGCTACACCTTC,CASSEGDRESHGYTF,TRBV5-1,TRBJ1-2,NA,TRBD1
TGTGCCAGCAGCCGGGGACTAGCGGGGATAGGTGAGCAGTTCTTC,CASSRGLAGIGEQFF,TRBV4-2,TRBJ2-1,NA,TRBD2
TGTGCCAGCAGTTCCCGGGACAGCCTAATCAGGAACACTGAAGCTTTCTTT,CASSSRDSLIRNTEAFF,TRBV28,TRBJ1-1,few,TRBD1
TGCAGCGTTTACAGCTCTGGGGCCAACGTCCTGACTTTC,CSVYSSGANVLTF,TRBV29-1,TRBJ2-6,NA,NA
TGTGCCAGCAGTTTAAGCGGGGGGAATAGCAATCAGCCCCAGCATTTT,CASSLSGGNSNQPQHF,TRBV27,TRBJ1-5,NA,NA
TGTGCCAGCAGCTTATACAGGGTCTCCTACGAGCAGTACTTC,CASSLYRVSYEQYF,TRBV11-2,TRBJ2-7,NA,NA